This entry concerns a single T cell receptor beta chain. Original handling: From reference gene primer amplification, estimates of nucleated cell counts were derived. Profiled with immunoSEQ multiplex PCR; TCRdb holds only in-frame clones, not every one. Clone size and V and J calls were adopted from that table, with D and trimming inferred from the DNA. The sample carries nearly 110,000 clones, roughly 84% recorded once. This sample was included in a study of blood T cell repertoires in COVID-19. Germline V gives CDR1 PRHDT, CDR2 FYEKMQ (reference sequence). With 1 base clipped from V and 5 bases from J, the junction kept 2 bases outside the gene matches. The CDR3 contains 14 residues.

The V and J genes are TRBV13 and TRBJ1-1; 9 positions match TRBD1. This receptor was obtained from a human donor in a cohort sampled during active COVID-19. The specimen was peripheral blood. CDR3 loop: CASSLETGGTEAFF. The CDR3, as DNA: TGTGCCAGCAGCTTAGAGACAGGGGGGACTGAAGCTTTCTTT.